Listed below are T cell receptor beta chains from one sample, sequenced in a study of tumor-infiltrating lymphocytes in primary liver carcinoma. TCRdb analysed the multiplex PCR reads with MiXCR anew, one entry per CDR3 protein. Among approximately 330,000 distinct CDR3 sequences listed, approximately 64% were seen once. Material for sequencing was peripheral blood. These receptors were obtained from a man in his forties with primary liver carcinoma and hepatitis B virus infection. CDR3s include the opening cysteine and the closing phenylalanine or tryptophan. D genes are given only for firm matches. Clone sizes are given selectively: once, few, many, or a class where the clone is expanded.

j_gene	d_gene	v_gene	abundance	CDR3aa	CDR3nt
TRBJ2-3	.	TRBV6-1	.	CASSEDMRDTLYF	TGTGCCAGCAGTGAAGACATGCGAGATACGCTGTATTTT
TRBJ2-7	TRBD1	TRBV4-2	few	CASSQDRDEQYF	TGTGCCAGCAGCCAGGACAGGGACGAACAGTACTTC
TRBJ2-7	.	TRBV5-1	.	CASAAANEQYF	TGCGCCAGCGCGGCAGCCAACGAGCAGTACTTC
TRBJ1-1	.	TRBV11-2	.	CANSLDLTEAFF	TGTGCCAACAGCTTAGACCTCACTGAAGCTTTCTTT
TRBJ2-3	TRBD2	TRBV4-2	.	CASSQDTRLAGAGGTDTQYF	TGTGCCAGCAGCCAAGATACGAGACTAGCGGGAGCGGGCGGCACAGATACGCAGTATTTT
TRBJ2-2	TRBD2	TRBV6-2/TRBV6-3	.	CVSRGLAGGTGELFF	TGTGTCAGCAGGGGACTAGCGGGAGGCACCGGGGAGCTGTTTTTT
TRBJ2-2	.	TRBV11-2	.	CARGLVDTGELFF	TGTGCCAGAGGCTTAGTAGACACCGGGGAGCTGTTTTTT
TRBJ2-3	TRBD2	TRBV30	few	CAWSRTSGRIAFGTDTQYF	TGTGCCTGGTCAAGGACTAGCGGGAGGATTGCTTTTGGCACAGATACGCAGTATTTT
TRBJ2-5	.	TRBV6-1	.	CARGPSVTVVETQYF	TGTGCCAGAGGTCCGTCCGTGACAGTGGTAGAGACCCAGTACTTC
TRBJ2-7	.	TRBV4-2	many	CASSLQWRSSYEQYF	TGTGCCAGCAGCCTTCAATGGCGGAGCTCCTACGAGCAGTACTTC
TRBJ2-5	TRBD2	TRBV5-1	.	CASSPGLAGVGKEAQYF	TGCGCCAGCAGCCCGGGACTAGCGGGAGTCGGAAAAGAGGCCCAGTACTTC
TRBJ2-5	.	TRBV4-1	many	CASSQGRGEKTQYF	TGCGCCAGCAGCCAAGGTCGCGGGGAGAAGACCCAGTACTTC
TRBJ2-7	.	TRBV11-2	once	CASSLVAWTPYDQYF	TGTGCCAGCAGCTTAGTTGCGTGGACTCCCTACGACCAGTACTTC
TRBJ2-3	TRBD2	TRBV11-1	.	CASSLRREGLSTQYF	TGTGCCAGCAGCTTAAGGCGGGAGGGCTTAAGTACGCAGTATTTT
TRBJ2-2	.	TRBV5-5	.	CSSSPLLRGAAGELFF	TGTTCCAGCAGCCCCCTCCTGAGAGGCGCCGCCGGGGAGCTGTTTTTT
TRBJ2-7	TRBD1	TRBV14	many	CASRGTGAYEQYF	TGTGCCAGCAGGGGGACAGGGGCCTACGAGCAGTACTTC
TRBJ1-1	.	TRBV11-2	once	CASSTTSNTEAFF	TGTGCCAGTAGCACGACATCGAACACTGAAGCTTTCTTT
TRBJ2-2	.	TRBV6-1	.	CASSWIGLHTGELFF	TGTGCCAGCAGTTGGATAGGACTACACACCGGGGAGCTGTTTTTT
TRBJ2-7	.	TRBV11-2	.	CASNPMVYERYF	TGTGCCAGCAACCCCATGGTTTACGAGCGGTACTTC
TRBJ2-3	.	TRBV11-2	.	CASSFTIGNPSTDTQYF	TGTGCAAGCAGCTTCACTATCGGGAATCCTAGCACAGATACGCAGTATTTT
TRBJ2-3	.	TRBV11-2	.	CASSLRRPPGKKYF	TGTGCCAGCAGCTTAAGGCGGCCCCCAGGCAAGAAGTATTTT
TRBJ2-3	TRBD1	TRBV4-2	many	CASSQDSRGDTQYF	TGTGCCAGCAGCCAGGACTCCAGGGGGGATACGCAGTATTTT
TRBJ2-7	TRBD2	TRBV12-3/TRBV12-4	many	CASSLPLAGGAKYF	TGTGCCAGCAGTTTACCACTAGCGGGAGGTGCTAAGTACTTC